The clone carrying this T cell receptor beta chain has only a few counts. Primed by a sample-barcoded 5' primer and a J-beta primer mix, a second PCR proceeded for about 6 to 12 cycles. TCRdb reprocessed the 5' RACE reads with MiXCR, giving one entry per CDR3 protein. The table records some 900,000 distinct CDR3 sequences, more than 25% of them present only once. Germline V gene sequence: CDR1 KGHSH, CDR2 LQKENI. The CDR3 has 15 residues. V lost 3 bases and J lost 7; bases outside the gene matches: 10. The data were taken from a study of blood T cells in healthy people across ages. This chain uses TRBV18 with TRBJ2-7; TRBD2 agrees at 9 bases. The sample consisted of blood. The TCR originated in a woman over 75 in good health. DNA of the CDR3: TGTGCCAGCTCACCTATAGCGGGGGAGTACAATGAGCAGTACTTC. Its protein is CASSPIAGEYNEQYF.